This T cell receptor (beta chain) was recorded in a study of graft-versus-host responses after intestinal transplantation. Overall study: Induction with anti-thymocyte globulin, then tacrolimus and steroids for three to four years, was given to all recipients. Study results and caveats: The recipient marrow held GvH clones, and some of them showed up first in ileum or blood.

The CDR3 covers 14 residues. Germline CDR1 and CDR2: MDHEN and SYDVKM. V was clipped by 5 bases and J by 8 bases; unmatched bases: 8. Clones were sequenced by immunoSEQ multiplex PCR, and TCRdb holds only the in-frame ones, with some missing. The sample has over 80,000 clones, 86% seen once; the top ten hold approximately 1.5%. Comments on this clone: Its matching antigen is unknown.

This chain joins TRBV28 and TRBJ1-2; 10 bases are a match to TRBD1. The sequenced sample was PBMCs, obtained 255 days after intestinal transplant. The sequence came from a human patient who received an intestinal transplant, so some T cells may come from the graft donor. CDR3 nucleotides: TGTGCCAGCAGTCCACGACCGACAGGGGGCGGCTACACCTTC. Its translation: CASSPRPTGGGYTF.